This T cell receptor beta chain appears in the sequencing data of a study of lymphopenia after photon versus proton radiotherapy (dated by TCRdb to between 2018 and 2020). General notes on the study: The immunological effects of photon versus proton radiation therapy were compared in patients with gastrointestinal tumors who developed high-grade lymphopenia. A cohort of about 22 patients with gastrointestinal tumors who received either photon or proton therapy and subsequently developed lymphopenia was included. The goal of the study was to describe how the two radiation modalities differ in their effects on the immune system. Broader findings and caveats from the paper: Relative stability during treatment was observed in proton-treated patients, whereas loss of naive T cells and TCR diversity and gain of effector/memory populations were observed in photon-treated patients. Among patients across the cohort who died, overall survival time showed an inverse correlation with a larger post-nadir drop in TCR diversity. The survival association was assessed only in patients who died, and the authors presented better survival with proton therapy as a possibility rather than a demonstrated result. After the lymphocyte count nadir, photon-treated repertoires showed oligoclonal expansion, especially of CD8+ Temra cells, which drove the drop in diversity.

Taken from the germline V gene, the CDR1 and CDR2 loops are SGHTA and FQGTGA. The CDR3 runs 15 residues from the cysteine to the phenylalanine. Kept here is only the CDR3 DNA, which spans 45 bases and is read in frame from base 1. Relative to germline, V is missing 8 bases and J is missing 0 bases, with 6 bases of the junction outside any gene match. Libraries were prepared through the immunoSEQ multiplex PCR assay. Alongside multiparametric flow cytometry, deep sequencing of rearranged TCR beta loci was used to profile the T cell repertoires. TCRdb retrieved this table from immuneACCESS and kept in-frame rearrangements only. Not all clones are present; in checked studies, unresolved V genes account for under half, and no reason is known for the remainder. The sample includes about 61,000 clones, with 70% to 90% observed a single time. More than 2% of the sample goes to the ten largest clones. This clone was observed a single time. No cognate antigen has been identified for it. No clone much larger than this one lies a single base away; base qualities are absent.

The sample here was peripheral blood, taken from a patient treated with photon-based radiotherapy. The rearrangement combines TRBV7-3 with TRBJ2-3, and TRBD2 aligns with 9 junction nucleotides. The receptor was derived from a man in his forties or fifties with gastric cancer. This receptor has the CDR3 CASALRGGSTDTQYF. Here is the DNA: TGTGCCAGCGCCCTGCGGGGGGGAAGCACAGATACGCAGTATTTT.